These 18 T cell receptor beta chains originate from one sample sequenced in a study of identical twins. A single record per CDR3 protein comes from TCRdb applying MiXCR to the 5' RACE reads. The sample comprises 700,000 or so distinct CDR3 sequences, 8.5% to 9.5% of which are singletons, and around 0.98% rests with the top ten. These same records also appear under a second study, on yellow fever vaccine responses in identical twins.

The sequenced sample was PBMCs. Receptors were obtained from a young woman in good health.

This clonotype was recorded at least ten times. The chain couples TRBV29-1 to TRBJ1-5; D perhaps matches TRBD1 (5 bases). This CDR3 is 13 amino acids long. Germline CDR1 and CDR2: SQVTM and ANQGSEA. The V and J ends lost 3 bases and 6 bases respectively, with 12 bases between them. The DNA for the CDR3 is TGCAGCGTTGATTTAGGGGTCGGTCAGCCCCAGCATTTT. Amino acids: CSVDLGVGQPQHF.

The V call is TRBV11-2, the J call TRBJ2-1, with 9 nucleotides matching TRBD2. Trimming took 11 bases from V and 4 from J; bases not matched to a gene: 6. Germline CDR1 SGHAT, CDR2 FQNNGV. The CDR3 sequence is 13 residues long. The CDR3 DNA sequence: TGTGCCGTGGGCGGGAGGGCTTACAATGAGCAGTTCTTC. This codes for CAVGGRAYNEQFF.

In its sample, this clonotype was seen a few times. This chain connects TRBV28 to TRBJ2-5, with no clear D. Germline-derived CDR1 and CDR2 are MDHEN and SYDVKM. Deletions cut 6 bases from V and 1 base from J, with 12 bases between. The length of the CDR3 is 14 residues. As DNA, the CDR3 is TGTGCCAGCAGCCGGGTGGCAGGCCAAGAGACCCAGTACTTC. Translating gives CASSRVAGQETQYF.

The CDR3 spells CASSLRDRGPDEQYF. The CDR3 DNA is TGTGCCAGCAGTTTACGGGACAGGGGGCCAGACGAGCAGTACTTC. The chain combines TRBV28 with TRBJ2-7, with TRBD1 identical over 12 bases. The V segment lost 2 bases and the J segment 5 bases; nucleotides outside the gene matches: 4. The length of the CDR3 is 15 residues. Germline CDR1 and CDR2: MDHEN and SYDVKM.

Only a few counts were recorded for this clonotype. This chain connects TRBV30 to TRBJ2-3; TRBD1 matches at 7 bases. CDR3 length: 15 residues. Germline V gene lookup returns CDR1 GTSNPN and CDR2 SVGIG (reference sequence). The junction had 12 bases not matched to a gene; V was cut back by 8 bases and J by 1 base. CDR3 bases: TGTGCCAGTCCAAAAAGAACAGGGGGCACAGATACGCAGTATTTT. Its protein product is CASPKRTGGTDTQYF.

Points on this clonotype: A much larger clone lies a single base off, so this may be a read error. The V call is TRBV12-3 or TRBV12-4, the J call TRBJ2-7, with 9 bases aligning to TRBD2. The length of the CDR3 is 14 residues. CDR3 coding DNA: TGTGCCAGCTGTTTAGCGGGAGTCGTCTACGAGCAGTACTTC. Amino acids: CASCLAGVVYEQYF.

V usage is TRBV7-6 and J usage is TRBJ2-2; no definite D call. The germline V gene has CDR1 SGHVS and CDR2 FNYEAQ. This CDR3 is 12 amino acids long. V lost 5 bases, J lost 8 bases, and 9 bases lay in between. CDR3 nucleotides: TGTGCCAGCAGCGGAGATCCAGGGGAGCTGTTTTTT. This gives the protein CASSGDPGELFF.

V usage is TRBV7-2 and J usage is TRBJ2-3; 8 bases map to TRBD2. The CDR3 consists of 17 residues. The germline V gene has CDR1 SGHTA and CDR2 FQGNSA. The V and J ends lost 4 bases and 4 bases, in that order; junction bases with no gene match: 13. The CDR3 DNA reads as TGTGCCAGCAGCTACGGGGGGGGCATGTTTTCGGCAGATACGCAGTATTTT. Its protein product is CASSYGGGMFSADTQYF.

This clonotype has a handful of counts. The chain couples TRBV27 to TRBJ1-5; D gene uncertain. The V gene lost 3 bases and the J gene lost 5 bases, with 5 bases spanning the gap. CDR3 length: 12 residues. Germline V CDR1 and CDR2: MNHEY, SMNVEV (reference sequence). DNA of the CDR3: TGTGCCAGCAGTTTCGTAGATCAGCCCCAGCATTTT. Translating gives CASSFVDQPQHF.

The rearrangement uses TRBV30 and TRBJ2-1; possible D gene TRBD2, 5 bases. Germline V gives CDR1 GTSNPN, CDR2 SVGIG (reference sequence). V was cut by 0 bases and J by 5 bases, with 5 bases left in between. The CDR3 loop spans 12 amino acids. CDR3 residues: CAWSVGDNEQFF. CDR3 in DNA: TGTGCCTGGAGTGTCGGGGACAATGAGCAGTTCTTC.

This chain links TRBV28 with TRBJ2-7; D is ambiguous. CDR3 length: 15 amino acids. Germline V gene data show CDR1 as MDHEN and CDR2 as SYDVKM. V lost 3 bases, J lost 2 bases, and 14 bases lay in between. CDR3 region: CASSFYSYNTYEQYF. The CDR3 DNA is TGTGCCAGCAGTTTTTATAGCTATAACACCTACGAGCAGTACTTC. Complete variable domain (other parts from reference TRBV28 and TRBJ2-7): DVKVTQSSRYLVKRTGEKVFLECVQDMDHENMFWYRQDPGLGLRLIYFSYDVKMKEKGDIPEGYSVSREKKERFSLILESASTNQTSMYLCASSFYSYNTYEQYFGPGTRLTVT.

In this sample, this clonotype turned up a few times. The chain combines TRBV5-1 with TRBJ2-2, with D perhaps matching TRBD1 (5 bases). Trimming removed 4 bases at V and 1 base at J, with 8 bases between. Germline CDR1 is SGHRS and CDR2 is YFSETQ. The CDR3 consists of 14 residues. CDR3 sequence reads: CASSTTGNTGELFF. For the CDR3, the DNA is TGCGCCAGCAGCACCACAGGGAACACCGGGGAGCTGTTTTTT. The whole variable domain, filled in from reference TRBV5-1 and TRBJ2-2, reads KAGVTQTPRYLIKTRGQQVTLSCSPISGHRSVSWYQQTPGQGLQFLFEYFSETQRNKGNFPGRFSGRQFSNSRSEMNVSTLELGDSALYLCASSTTGNTGELFFGEGSRLTVL.

This clonotype has at least ten counts. The chain links TRBV5-1 to TRBJ2-7, with D perhaps matching TRBD2 (5 bases). The V gene's germline CDR1 is SGHRS and CDR2 YFSETQ. The V gene lost 8 bases and the J gene lost 5 bases, with 35 bases spanning the gap. The CDR3 runs to 19 residues. CDR3 DNA: TGCGCCAGGGGAACCCGGGCAGACGATTTCACTCGAAGCGGCAACGAGCAGTACTTC. It codes for CARGTRADDFTRSGNEQYF. Full variable domain (remainder filled in from reference TRBV5-1 and TRBJ2-7): KAGVTQTPRYLIKTRGQQVTLSCSPISGHRSVSWYQQTPGQGLQFLFEYFSETQRNKGNFPGRFSGRQFSNSRSEMNVSTLELGDSALYLCARGTRADDFTRSGNEQYFGPGTRLTVT.

The V call is TRBV29-1, the J call TRBJ2-2; D gene ambiguous. The CDR3 contains 13 residues. V was pared by 5 bases and J by 0 bases, with 7 bases between. CDR1 is SQVTM, CDR2 ANQGSEA, per germline. CDR3 sequence reads: CSVLQPNTGELFF. The CDR3 DNA sequence: TGCAGCGTTCTCCAGCCGAACACCGGGGAGCTGTTTTTT.

This clonotype was detected only a few times. J is TRBJ2-7 and V is TRBV5-5; either TRBD1 or TRBD2 may supply D (5 bases each). The V and J ends lost 4 bases and 9 bases respectively, with 20 bases between them. Germline V gene data show CDR1 as SGHKS and CDR2 as YYEKEE (reference sequence). This CDR3 comprises 14 residues. The CDR3 region has the DNA TGTGCCAGCAGCCATCAGCCTCGGGACGGCGGGCAGTACTTC. Translating gives CASSHQPRDGGQYF.

The V gene is TRBV6-2 or TRBV6-3, the J gene TRBJ2-3, with D maybe TRBD2 (6 bases). This CDR3 contains 17 residues. CDR1 MNHEY and CDR2 SVGEGT come from the germline V gene. V was shortened by 0 bases and J by 0 bases, with 13 bases between the two germline ends. The CDR3 is CASSYSNGRTSTDTQYF. For the CDR3, the DNA is TGTGCCAGCAGTTACTCCAACGGGAGAACTAGCACAGATACGCAGTATTTT.

This clonotype was recorded at least ten times. The rearrangement uses TRBV12-3 or TRBV12-4 and TRBJ1-5, with 8 bases matching TRBD1. The CDR3 length is 13 residues. V dropped 6 bases and J dropped 7; count of bases not matched to a gene: 5. Here the CDR3 reads CASSGQGGQPQHF. CDR3 in DNA: TGTGCCAGCAGCGGACAGGGAGGACAGCCCCAGCATTTT.

This clonotype was recorded many times. This chain connects TRBV29-1 to TRBJ2-5; 7 nucleotides line up with TRBD2. CDR1 is SQVTM and CDR2 is ANQGSEA in the germline V gene. The CDR3 is 14 amino acids. The CDR3, as DNA: TGCACGTTCGGGGAGGGTCTAGGTGGTGAGACCCAGTACTTC. It is translated as CTFGEGLGGETQYF.